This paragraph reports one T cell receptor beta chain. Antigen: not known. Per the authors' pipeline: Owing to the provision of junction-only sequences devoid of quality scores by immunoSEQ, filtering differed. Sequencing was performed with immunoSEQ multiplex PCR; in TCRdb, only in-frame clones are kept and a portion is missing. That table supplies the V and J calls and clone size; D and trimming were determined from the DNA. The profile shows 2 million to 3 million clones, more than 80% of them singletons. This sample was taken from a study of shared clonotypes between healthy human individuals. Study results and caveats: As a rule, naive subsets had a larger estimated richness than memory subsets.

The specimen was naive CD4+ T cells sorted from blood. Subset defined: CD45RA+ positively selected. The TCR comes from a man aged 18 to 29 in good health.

For the CDR3, the DNA is TGTGCCAGCTCACCGGGACAGGGTTTCGGCGGGGAGCTGTTTTTT. Its protein is CASSPGQGFGGELFF. The V gene is TRBV18, the J gene TRBJ2-2; 9 bases are shared with TRBD1. This CDR3 is 15 amino acids long. Germline CDR1 KGHSH, CDR2 LQKENI. Unmatched junction bases numbered 6, after V lost 3 bases and J lost 7 bases.